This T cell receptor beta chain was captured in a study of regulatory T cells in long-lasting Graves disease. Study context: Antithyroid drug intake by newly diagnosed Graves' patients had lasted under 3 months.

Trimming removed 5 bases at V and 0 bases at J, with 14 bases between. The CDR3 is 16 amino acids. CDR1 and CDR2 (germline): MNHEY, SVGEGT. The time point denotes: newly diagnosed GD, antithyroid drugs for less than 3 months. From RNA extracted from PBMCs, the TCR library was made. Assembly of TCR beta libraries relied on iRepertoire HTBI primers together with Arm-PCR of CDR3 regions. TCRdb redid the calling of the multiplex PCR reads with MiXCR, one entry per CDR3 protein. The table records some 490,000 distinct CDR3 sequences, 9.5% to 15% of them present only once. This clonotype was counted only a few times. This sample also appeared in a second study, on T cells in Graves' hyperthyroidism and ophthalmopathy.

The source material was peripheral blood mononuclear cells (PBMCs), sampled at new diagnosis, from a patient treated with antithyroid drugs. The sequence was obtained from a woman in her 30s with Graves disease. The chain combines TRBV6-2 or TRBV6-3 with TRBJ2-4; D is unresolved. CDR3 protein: CASSRFRPGAKNIQYF. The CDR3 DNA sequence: TGTGCCAGCAGTAGATTTCGCCCCGGAGCCAAAAACATTCAGTACTTC.